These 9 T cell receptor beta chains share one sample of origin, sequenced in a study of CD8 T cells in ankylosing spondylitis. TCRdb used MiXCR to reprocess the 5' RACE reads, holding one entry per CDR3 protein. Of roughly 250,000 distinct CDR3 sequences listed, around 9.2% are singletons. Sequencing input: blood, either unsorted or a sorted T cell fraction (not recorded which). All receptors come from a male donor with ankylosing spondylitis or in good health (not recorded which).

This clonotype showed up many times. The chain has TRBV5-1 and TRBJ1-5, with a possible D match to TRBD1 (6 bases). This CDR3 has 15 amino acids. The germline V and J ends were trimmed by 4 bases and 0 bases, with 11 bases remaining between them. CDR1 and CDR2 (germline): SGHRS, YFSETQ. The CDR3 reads CASSPGGLSNQPQHF. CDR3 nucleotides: TGCGCCAGCAGCCCCGGGGGCCTTAGCAATCAGCCCCAGCATTTT. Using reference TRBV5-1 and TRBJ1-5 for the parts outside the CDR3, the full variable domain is KAGVTQTPRYLIKTRGQQVTLSCSPISGHRSVSWYQQTPGQGLQFLFEYFSETQRNKGNFPGRFSGRQFSNSRSEMNVSTLELGDSALYLCASSPGGLSNQPQHFGDGTRLSIL.

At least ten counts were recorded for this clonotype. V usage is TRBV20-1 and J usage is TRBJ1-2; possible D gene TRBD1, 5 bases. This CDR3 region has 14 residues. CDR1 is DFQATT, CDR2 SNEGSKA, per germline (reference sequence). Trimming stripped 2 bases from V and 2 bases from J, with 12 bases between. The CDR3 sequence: CSARPPQENYGYTF. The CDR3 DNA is TGCAGTGCTAGACCGCCACAGGAGAACTATGGCTACACCTTC.

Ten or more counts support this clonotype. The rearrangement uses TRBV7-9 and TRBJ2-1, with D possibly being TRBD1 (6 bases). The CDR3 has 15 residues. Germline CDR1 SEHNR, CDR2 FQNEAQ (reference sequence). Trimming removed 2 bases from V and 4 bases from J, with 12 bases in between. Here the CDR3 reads CASSLWAGEYNEQFF. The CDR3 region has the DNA TGTGCCAGCAGCTTATGGGCAGGGGAATACAATGAGCAGTTCTTC.

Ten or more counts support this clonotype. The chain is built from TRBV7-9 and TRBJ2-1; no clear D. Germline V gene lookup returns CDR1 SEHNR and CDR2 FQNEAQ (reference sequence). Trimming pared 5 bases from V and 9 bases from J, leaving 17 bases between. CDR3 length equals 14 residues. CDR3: CASSPTTAYGEQFF. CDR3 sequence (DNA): TGTGCCAGCAGCCCCACGACCGCTTACGGTGAGCAGTTCTTC.

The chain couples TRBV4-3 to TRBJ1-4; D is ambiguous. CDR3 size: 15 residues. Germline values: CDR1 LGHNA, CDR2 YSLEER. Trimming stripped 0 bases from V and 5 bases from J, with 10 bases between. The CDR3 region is CASSQEGQANEKLFF. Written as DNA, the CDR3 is TGCGCCAGCAGCCAAGAAGGGCAGGCGAATGAAAAACTGTTTTTT.

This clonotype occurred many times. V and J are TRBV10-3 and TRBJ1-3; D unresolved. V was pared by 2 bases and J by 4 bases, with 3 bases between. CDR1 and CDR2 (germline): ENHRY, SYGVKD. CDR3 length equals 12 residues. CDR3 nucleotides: TGTGCCATCAGTGAGGGGGGAAACACCATATATTTT. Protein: CAISEGGNTIYF.

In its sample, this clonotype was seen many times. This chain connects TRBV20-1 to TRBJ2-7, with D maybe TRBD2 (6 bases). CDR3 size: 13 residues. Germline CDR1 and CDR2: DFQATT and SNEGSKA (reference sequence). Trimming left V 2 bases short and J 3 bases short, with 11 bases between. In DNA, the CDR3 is TGCAGTGCTAGACCAACGGGAGACTACGAGCAGTACTTC. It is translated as CSARPTGDYEQYF.

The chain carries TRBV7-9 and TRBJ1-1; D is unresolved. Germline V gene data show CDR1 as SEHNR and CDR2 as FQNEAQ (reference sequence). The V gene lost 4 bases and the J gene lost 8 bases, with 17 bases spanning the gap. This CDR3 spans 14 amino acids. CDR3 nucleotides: TGTGCCAGCAGCTCCCAAAGTCCCGGCACCGAAGCTTTCTTT. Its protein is CASSSQSPGTEAFF. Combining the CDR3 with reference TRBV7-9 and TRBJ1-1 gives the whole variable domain DTGVSQNPRHKITKRGQNVTFRCDPISEHNRLYWYRQTLGQGPEFLTYFQNEAQLEKSRLLSDRFSAERPKGSFSTLEIQRTEQGDSAMYLCASSSQSPGTEAFFGQGTRLTVV.

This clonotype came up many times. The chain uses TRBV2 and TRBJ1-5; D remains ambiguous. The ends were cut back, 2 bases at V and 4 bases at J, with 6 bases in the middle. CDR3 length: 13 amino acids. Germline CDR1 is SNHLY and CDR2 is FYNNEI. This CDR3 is CASSETGNQPQHF. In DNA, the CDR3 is TGTGCCAGCAGTGAAACCGGGAATCAGCCCCAGCATTTT.